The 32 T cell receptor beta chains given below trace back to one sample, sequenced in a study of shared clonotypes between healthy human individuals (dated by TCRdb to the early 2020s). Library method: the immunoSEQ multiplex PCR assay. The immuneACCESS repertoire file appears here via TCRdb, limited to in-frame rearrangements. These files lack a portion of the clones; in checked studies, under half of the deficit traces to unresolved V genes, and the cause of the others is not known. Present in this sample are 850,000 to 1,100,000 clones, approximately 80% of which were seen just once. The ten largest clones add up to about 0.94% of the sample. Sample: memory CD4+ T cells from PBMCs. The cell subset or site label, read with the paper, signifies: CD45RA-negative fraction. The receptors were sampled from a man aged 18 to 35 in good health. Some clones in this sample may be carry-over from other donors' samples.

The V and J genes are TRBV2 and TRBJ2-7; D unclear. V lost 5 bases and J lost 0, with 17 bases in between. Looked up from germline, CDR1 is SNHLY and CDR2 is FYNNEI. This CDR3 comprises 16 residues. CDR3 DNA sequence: TGTGCCAGCAGTTTGTTAGATAGGCGCGGCTCCTACGAGCAGTACTTC. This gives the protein CASSLLDRRGSYEQYF.

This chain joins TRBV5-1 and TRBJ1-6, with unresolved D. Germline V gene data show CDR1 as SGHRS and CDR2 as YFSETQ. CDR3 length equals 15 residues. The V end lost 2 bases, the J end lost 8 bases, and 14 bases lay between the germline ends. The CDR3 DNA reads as TGCGCCAGCAGCTTAGGCAGGCGCGCGGATTCACCCCTCCACTTT. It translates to CASSLGRRADSPLHF.

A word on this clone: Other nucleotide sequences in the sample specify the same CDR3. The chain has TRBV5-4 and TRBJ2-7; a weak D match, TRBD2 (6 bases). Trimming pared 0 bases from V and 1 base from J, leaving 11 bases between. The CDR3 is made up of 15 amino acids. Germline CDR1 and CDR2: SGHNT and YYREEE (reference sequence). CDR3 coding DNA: TGTGCCAGCAGCTTGGAAGTTGGGGGGTCCTACGAGCAGTACTTC. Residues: CASSLEVGGSYEQYF.

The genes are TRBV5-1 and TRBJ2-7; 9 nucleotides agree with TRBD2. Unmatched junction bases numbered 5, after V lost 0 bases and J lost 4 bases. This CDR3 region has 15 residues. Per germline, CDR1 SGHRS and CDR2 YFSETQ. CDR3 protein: CASSLGVAGVYEQYF. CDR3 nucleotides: TGCGCCAGCAGCTTGGGGGTAGCGGGAGTGTACGAGCAGTACTTC. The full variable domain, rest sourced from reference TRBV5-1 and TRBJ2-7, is KAGVTQTPRYLIKTRGQQVTLSCSPISGHRSVSWYQQTPGQGLQFLFEYFSETQRNKGNFPGRFSGRQFSNSRSEMNVSTLELGDSALYLCASSLGVAGVYEQYFGPGTRLTVT.

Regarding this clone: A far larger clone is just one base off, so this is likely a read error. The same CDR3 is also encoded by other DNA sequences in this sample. The CDR3 sequence is CATPGASGRSYEQYF. As DNA, the CDR3 is TGTGCCACACCCGGGGCTAGCGGGAGGTCCTACGAGCAATACTTC. This chain links TRBV2 with TRBJ2-7; 11 bases are a match to TRBD2. Germline values: CDR1 SNHLY, CDR2 FYNNEI. The CDR3 contains 15 residues.

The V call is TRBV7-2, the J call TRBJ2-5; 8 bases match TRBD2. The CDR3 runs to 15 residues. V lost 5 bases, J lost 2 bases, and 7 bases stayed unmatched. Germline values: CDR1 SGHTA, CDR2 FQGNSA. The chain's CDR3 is CASSTAAGEQETQYF. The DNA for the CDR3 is TGTGCCAGCAGCACAGCAGCGGGAGAACAAGAGACCCAGTACTTC.

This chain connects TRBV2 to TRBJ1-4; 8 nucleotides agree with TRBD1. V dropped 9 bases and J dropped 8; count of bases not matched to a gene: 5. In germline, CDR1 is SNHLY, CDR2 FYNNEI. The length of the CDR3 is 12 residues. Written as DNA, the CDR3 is TGTGCCAGAGGACAGGGTCACGAAAAACTGTTTTTT. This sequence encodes CARGQGHEKLFF.

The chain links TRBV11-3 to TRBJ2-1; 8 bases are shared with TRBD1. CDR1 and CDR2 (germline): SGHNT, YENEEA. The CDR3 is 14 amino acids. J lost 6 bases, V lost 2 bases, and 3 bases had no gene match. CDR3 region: CASSLWGTGNEQFF. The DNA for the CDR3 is TGTGCCAGCAGCTTATGGGGGACAGGCAATGAGCAGTTCTTC.

The CDR3 DNA reads TGTGCCAGCAGTTCCGCCGCGGGATCGGACTATGGCTACACCTTC. Translated, it gives CASSSAAGSDYGYTF. J is TRBJ1-2 and V is TRBV28, with D unclear. The germline V gene has CDR1 MDHEN and CDR2 SYDVKM. V was cut by 4 bases and J by 3 bases, with 15 bases left in between. CDR3 length: 15 residues.

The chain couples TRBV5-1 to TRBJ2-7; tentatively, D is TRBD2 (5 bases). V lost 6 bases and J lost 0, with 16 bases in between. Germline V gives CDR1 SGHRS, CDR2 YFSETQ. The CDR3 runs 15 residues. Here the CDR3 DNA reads TGCGCCAGCAAGGTTGGTTCGGGAACCTCCTACGAGCAGTACTTC. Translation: CASKVGSGTSYEQYF.

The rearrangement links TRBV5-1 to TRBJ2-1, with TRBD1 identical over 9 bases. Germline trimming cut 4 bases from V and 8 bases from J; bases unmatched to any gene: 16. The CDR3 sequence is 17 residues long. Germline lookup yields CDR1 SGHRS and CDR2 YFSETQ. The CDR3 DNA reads TGCGCCAGCAGCCGGGCGGGACAGGGTTTGTTGGTGGATGAGCAGTTCTTC. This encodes CASSRAGQGLLVDEQFF. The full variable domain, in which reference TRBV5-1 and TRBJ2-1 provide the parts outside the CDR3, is KAGVTQTPRYLIKTRGQQVTLSCSPISGHRSVSWYQQTPGQGLQFLFEYFSETQRNKGNFPGRFSGRQFSNSRSEMNVSTLELGDSALYLCASSRAGQGLLVDEQFFGPGTRLTVL.

For the CDR3, the DNA is TGTGCCAGCAGCCCGGGGAGGGGAACTGAAGCTTTCTTT. Translation gives CASSPGRGTEAFF. The gene calls are TRBV7-3 and TRBJ1-1; maybe TRBD1 (5 bases). Per the germline V gene, CDR1 is SGHTA and CDR2 is FQGTGA. The CDR3 is 13 amino acids. Trimming left V 5 bases short and J 5 bases short, with 12 bases between. Full variable domain (outside the CDR3, taken from reference TRBV7-3 and TRBJ1-1): GAGVSQTPSNKVTEKGKYVELRCDPISGHTALYWYRQSLGQGPEFLIYFQGTGAADDSGLPNDRFFAVRPEGSVSTLKIQRTERGDSAVYLCASSPGRGTEAFFGQGTRLTVV.

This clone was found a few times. The CDR3 here is CASSRTGGNQPQHF. The CDR3, as DNA: TGTGCCAGCAGCCGGACAGGGGGCAATCAGCCCCAGCATTTT. The chain joins TRBV14 to TRBJ1-5, with 9 positions matching TRBD1. The CDR3 has 14 amino acids. Unmatched junction bases numbered 0, after V lost 4 bases and J lost 2 bases. Germline values: CDR1 SGHDN, CDR2 FVKESK.

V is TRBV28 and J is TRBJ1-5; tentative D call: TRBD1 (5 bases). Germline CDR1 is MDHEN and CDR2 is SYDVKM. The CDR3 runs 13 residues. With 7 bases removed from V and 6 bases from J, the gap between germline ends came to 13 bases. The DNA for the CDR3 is TGTGCCAGCATGGGGGGGTTCTTTCAGCCCCAGCATTTT. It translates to CASMGGFFQPQHF.

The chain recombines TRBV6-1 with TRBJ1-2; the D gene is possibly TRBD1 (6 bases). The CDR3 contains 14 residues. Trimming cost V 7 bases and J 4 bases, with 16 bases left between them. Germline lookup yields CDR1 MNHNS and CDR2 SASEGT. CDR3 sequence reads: CASTLGGGTYGYTF. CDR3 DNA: TGTGCCAGCACCCTCGGAGGGGGGACCTATGGCTACACCTTC.

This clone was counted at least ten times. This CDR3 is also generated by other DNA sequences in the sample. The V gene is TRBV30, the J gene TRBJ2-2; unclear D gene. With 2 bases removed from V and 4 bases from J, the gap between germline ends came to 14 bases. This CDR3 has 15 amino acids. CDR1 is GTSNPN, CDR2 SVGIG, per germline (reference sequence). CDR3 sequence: CAWSSLSPPTGELFF. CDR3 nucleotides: TGTGCCTGGAGTTCACTTTCTCCCCCCACCGGGGAGCTGTTTTTT.

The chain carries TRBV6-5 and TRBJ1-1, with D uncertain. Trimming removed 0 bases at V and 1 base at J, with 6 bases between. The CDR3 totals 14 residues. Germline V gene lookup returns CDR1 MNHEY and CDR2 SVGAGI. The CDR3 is CASSYSMGNTEAFF. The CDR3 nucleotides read TGTGCCAGCAGTTACTCGATGGGGAACACTGAAGCTTTCTTT.

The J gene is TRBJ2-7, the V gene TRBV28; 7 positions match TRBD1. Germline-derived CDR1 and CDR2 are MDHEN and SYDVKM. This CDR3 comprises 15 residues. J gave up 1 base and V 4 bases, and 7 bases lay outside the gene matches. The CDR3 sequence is CASSYPGTDSYEQYF. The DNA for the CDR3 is TGTGCCAGCAGTTACCCCGGGACAGATTCCTACGAGCAGTACTTC. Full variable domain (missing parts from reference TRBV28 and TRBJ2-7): DVKVTQSSRYLVKRTGEKVFLECVQDMDHENMFWYRQDPGLGLRLIYFSYDVKMKEKGDIPEGYSVSREKKERFSLILESASTNQTSMYLCASSYPGTDSYEQYFGPGTRLTVT.

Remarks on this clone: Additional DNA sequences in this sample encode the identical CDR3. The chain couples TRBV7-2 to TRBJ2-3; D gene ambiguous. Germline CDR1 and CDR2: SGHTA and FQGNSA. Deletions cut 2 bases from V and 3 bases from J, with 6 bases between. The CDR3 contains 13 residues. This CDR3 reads CASSLSATDTQYF. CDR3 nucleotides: TGTGCCAGCAGCTTATCTGCGACAGATACGCAGTATTTT.

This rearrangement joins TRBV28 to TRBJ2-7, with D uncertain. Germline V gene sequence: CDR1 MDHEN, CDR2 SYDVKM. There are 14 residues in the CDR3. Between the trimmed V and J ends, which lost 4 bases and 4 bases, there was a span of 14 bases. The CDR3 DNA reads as TGTGCCAGCAGTTCCCCATTACTCGGGTACGAGCAGTACTTC. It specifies CASSSPLLGYEQYF.

DNA of the CDR3: TGTGCCAGCAGTTACGTACAGGGACCCTCTGAAGCTTTCTTT. Amino acid sequence: CASSYVQGPSEAFF. This chain connects TRBV6-6 to TRBJ1-1, with TRBD1 as a possible D gene (6 bases). Germline-derived CDR1 and CDR2 are MNHNY and SVGAGI (reference sequence). This CDR3 comprises 14 residues. Trimming left V 2 bases short and J 6 bases short, with 13 bases between.

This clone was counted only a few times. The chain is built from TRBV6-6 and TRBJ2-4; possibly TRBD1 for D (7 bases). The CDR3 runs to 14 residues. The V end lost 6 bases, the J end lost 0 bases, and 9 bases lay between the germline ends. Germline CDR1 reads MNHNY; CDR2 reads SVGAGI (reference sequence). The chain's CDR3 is CASRQGGAKNIQYF. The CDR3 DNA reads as TGTGCCAGCAGGCAGGGGGGAGCCAAAAACATTCAGTACTTC.

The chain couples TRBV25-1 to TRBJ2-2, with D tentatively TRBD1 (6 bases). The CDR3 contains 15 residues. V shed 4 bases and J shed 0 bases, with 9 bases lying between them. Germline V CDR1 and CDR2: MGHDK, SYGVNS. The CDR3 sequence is CASSGQVSNTGELFF. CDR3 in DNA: TGTGCCAGCAGTGGACAGGTTTCGAACACCGGGGAGCTGTTTTTT.

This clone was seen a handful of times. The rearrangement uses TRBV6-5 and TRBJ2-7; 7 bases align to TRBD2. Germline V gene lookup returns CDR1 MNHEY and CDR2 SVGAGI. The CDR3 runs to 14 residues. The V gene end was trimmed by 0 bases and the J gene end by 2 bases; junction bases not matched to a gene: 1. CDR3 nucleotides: TGTGCCAGCAGTTACTCGGGAGGGACCTACGAGCAGTACTTC. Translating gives CASSYSGGTYEQYF.

The CDR3: CASSVAGIDTQYF. Written as DNA, the CDR3 is TGTGCCAGCAGTGTCGCAGGGATCGATACGCAGTATTTT. The chain has TRBV6-1 and TRBJ2-3; D possibly corresponds to TRBD1 (5 bases). The V end was cut by 4 bases, the J end by 6 bases, with 11 bases between. Germline CDR1 and CDR2: MNHNS and SASEGT. This CDR3 contains 13 residues.

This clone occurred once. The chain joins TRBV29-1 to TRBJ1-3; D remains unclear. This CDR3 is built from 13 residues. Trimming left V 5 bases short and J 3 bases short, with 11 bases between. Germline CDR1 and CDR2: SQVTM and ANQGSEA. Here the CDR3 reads CSVLGGIGNTIYF. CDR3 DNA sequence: TGCAGCGTTCTTGGTGGAATTGGAAACACCATATATTTT.

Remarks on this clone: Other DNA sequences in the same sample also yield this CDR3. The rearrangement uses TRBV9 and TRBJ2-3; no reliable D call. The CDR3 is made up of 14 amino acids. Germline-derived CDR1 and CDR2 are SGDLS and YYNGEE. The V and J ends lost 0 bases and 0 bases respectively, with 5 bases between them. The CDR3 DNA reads TGTGCCAGCAGCGTAGGCGGAAGCACAGATACGCAGTATTTT. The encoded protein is CASSVGGSTDTQYF.

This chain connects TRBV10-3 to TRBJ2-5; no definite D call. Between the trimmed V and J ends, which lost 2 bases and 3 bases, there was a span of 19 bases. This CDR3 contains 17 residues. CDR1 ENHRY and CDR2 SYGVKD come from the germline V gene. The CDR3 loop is CAISEAGTWQVKETQYF. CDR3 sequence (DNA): TGTGCCATCAGTGAGGCTGGAACGTGGCAGGTGAAAGAGACCCAGTACTTC.

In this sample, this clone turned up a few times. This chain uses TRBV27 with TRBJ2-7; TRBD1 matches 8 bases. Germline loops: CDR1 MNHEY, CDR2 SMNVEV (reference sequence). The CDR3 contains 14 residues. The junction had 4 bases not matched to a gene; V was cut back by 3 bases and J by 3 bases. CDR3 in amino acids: CASSFTGGSYEQYF. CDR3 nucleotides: TGTGCCAGCAGTTTCACAGGGGGAAGCTACGAGCAGTACTTC.

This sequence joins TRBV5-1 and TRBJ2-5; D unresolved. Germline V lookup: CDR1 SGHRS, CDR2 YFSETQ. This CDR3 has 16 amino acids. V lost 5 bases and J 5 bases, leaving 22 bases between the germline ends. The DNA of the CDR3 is TGCGCCAGCAGAATTGGTGGCCATCACTTCATGGAGACCCAGTACTTC. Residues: CASRIGGHHFMETQYF.

The DNA for the CDR3 is TGCGCCAGCAGCTCGGGGACTATCACCGGGGAGCTGTTTTTT. Its translation: CASSSGTITGELFF. The chain is built from TRBV5-1 and TRBJ2-2, with 7 bases identical to TRBD2. The CDR3 covers 14 residues. Per the germline V gene, CDR1 is SGHRS and CDR2 is YFSETQ. V lost 3 bases and J lost 4; bases outside the gene matches: 3.

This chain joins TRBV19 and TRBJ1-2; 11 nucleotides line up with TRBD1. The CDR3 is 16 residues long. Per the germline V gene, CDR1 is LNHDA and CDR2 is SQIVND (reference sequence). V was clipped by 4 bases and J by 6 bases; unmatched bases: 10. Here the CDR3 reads CASSTLQGQGEDGYTF. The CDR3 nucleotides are TGTGCCAGTAGTACCCTTCAGGGACAGGGGGAAGATGGCTACACCTTC.